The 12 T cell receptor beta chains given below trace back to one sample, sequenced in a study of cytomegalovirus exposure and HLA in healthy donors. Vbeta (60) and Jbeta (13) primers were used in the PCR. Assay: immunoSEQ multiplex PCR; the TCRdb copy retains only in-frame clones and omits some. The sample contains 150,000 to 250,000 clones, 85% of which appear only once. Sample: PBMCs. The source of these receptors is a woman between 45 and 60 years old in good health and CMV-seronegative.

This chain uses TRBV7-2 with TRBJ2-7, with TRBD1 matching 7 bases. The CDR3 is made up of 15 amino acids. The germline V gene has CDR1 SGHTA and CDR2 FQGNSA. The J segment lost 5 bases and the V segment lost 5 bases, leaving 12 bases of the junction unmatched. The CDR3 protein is CASSVTPTGVHEQYF. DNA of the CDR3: TGTGCCAGCAGCGTAACCCCAACAGGGGTACACGAGCAGTACTTC.

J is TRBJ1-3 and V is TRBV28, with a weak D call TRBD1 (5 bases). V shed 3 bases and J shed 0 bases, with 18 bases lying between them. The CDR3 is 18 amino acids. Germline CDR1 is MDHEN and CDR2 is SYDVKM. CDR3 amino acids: CASSFGGGATISGNTIYF. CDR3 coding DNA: TGTGCCAGCAGTTTCGGGGGAGGGGCTACTATCTCTGGAAACACCATATATTTT.

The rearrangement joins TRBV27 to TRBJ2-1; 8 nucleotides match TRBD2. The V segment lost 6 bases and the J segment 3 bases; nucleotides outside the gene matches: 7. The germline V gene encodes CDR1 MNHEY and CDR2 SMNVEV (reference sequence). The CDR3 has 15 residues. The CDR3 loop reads CASSLSGSHYNEQFF. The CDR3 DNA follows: TGTGCCAGCAGCCTAAGCGGGAGCCACTACAATGAGCAGTTCTTC.

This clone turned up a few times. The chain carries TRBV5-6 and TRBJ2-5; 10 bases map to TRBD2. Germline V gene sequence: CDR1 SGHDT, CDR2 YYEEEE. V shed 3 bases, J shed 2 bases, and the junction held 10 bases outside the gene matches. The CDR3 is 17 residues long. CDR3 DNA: TGTGCCAGCAGCTCGCCGACTAGCGGGCCTAAACAAGAGACCCAGTACTTC. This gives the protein CASSSPTSGPKQETQYF.

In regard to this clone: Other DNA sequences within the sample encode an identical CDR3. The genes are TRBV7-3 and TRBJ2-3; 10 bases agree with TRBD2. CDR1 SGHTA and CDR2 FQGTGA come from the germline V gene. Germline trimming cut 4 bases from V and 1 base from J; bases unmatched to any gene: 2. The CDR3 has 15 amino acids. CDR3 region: CASSSLAGGTDTQYF. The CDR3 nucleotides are TGTGCCAGCAGCTCGCTAGCGGGAGGCACAGATACGCAGTATTTT. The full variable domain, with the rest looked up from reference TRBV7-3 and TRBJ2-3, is GAGVSQTPSNKVTEKGKYVELRCDPISGHTALYWYRQSLGQGPEFLIYFQGTGAADDSGLPNDRFFAVRPEGSVSTLKIQRTERGDSAVYLCASSSLAGGTDTQYFGPGTRLTVL.

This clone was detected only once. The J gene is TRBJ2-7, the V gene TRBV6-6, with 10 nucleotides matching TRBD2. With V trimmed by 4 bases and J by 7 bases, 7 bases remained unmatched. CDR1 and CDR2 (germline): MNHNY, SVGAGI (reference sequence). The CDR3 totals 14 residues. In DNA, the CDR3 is TGTGCCAGCAGTTCACAGCGGGAGGGCAGTGAGCAGTACTTC. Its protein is CASSSQREGSEQYF.

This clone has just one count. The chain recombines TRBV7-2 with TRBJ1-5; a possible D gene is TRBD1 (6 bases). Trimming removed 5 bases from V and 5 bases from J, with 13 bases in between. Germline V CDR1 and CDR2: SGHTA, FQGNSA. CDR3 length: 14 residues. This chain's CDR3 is CASSGDIRDQPQHF. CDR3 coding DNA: TGTGCCAGCAGCGGGGACATACGAGATCAGCCCCAGCATTTT. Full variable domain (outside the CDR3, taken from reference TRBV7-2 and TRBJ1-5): GAGVSQSPSNKVTEKGKDVELRCDPISGHTALYWYRQSLGQGLEFLIYFQGNSAPDKSGLPSDRFSAERTGGSVSTLTIQRTQQEDSAVYLCASSGDIRDQPQHFGDGTRLSIL.

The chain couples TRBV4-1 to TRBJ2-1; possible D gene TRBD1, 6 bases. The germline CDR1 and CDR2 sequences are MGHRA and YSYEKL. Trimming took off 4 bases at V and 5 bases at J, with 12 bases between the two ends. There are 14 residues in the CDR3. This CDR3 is CASSPWGRNNEQFF. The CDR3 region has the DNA TGCGCCAGCAGCCCCTGGGGGCGGAACAATGAGCAGTTCTTC.

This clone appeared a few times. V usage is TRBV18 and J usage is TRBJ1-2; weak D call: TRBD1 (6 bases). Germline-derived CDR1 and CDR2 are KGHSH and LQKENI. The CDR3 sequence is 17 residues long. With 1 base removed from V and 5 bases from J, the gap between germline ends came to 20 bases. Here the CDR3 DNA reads TGTGCCAGCTCACCACGCGGCAGGGGCCTTATCGAGTATGGCTACACCTTC. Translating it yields CASSPRGRGLIEYGYTF.

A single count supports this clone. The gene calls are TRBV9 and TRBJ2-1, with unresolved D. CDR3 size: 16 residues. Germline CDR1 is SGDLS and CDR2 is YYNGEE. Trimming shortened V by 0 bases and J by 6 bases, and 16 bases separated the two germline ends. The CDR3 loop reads CASSVDEAWRCNEQFF. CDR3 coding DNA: TGTGCCAGCAGCGTAGACGAGGCCTGGAGATGCAATGAGCAGTTCTTC. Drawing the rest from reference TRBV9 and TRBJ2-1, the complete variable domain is DSGVTQTPKHLITATGQRVTLRCSPRSGDLSVYWYQQSLDQGLQFLIQYYNGEERAKGNILERFSAQQFPDLHSELNLSSLELGDSALYFCASSVDEAWRCNEQFFGPGTRLTVL.

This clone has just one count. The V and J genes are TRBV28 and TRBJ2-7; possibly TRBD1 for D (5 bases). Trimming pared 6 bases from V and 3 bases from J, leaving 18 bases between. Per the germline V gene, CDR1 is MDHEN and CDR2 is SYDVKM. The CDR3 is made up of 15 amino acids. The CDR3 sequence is CASSLTGELDYEQYF. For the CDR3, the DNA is TGTGCCAGCAGCCTAACAGGAGAACTCGACTACGAGCAGTACTTC.

The CDR3 coding sequence is TGTGCCAGCAGCTTAGGCCTCGCGGAGCGGGAGAAGTTCTTC. Translating gives CASSLGLAEREKFF. The V call is TRBV7-2, the J call TRBJ2-1; the match to TRBD2 covers 8 bases. V gave up 1 base and J gave up 14 bases; unmatched junction bases: 10. The germline V gene has CDR1 SGHTA and CDR2 FQGNSA. The length of the CDR3 is 14 residues.